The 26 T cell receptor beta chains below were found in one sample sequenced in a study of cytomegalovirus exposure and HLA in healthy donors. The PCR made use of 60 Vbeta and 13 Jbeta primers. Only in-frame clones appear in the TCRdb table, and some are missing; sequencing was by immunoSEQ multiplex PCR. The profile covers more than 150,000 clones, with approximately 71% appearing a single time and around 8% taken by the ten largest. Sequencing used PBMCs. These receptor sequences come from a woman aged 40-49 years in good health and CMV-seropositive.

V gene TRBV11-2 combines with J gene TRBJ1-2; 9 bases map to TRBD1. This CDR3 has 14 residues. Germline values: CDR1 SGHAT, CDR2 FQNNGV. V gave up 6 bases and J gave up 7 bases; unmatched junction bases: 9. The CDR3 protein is CASRPAGQGFGYTF. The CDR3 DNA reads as TGTGCCAGCAGACCCGCGGGACAGGGTTTTGGCTACACCTTC.

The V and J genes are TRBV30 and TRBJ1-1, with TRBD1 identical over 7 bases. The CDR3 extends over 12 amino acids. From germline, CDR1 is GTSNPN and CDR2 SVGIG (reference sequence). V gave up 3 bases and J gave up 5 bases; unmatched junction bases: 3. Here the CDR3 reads CAWRATGTEAFF. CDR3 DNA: TGTGCCTGGAGGGCGACAGGGACTGAAGCTTTCTTT.

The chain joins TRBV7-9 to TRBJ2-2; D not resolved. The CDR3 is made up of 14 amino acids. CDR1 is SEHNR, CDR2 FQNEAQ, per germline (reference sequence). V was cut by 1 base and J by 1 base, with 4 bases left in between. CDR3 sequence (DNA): TGTGCCAGCAGCTTAGTTAGGAACACCGGGGAGCTGTTTTTT. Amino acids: CASSLVRNTGELFF. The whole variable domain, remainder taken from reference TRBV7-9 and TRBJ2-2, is DTGVSQNPRHKITKRGQNVTFRCDPISEHNRLYWYRQTLGQGPEFLTYFQNEAQLEKSRLLSDRFSAERPKGSFSTLEIQRTEQGDSAMYLCASSLVRNTGELFFGEGSRLTVL.

The CDR3 is CASSFAGTSGSVQYF. CDR3 nucleotide sequence: TGTGCCAGCAGTTTCGCGGGGACTAGCGGGAGTGTGCAGTACTTC. V and J are TRBV27 and TRBJ2-7; 14 nucleotides agree with TRBD2. CDR3 length equals 15 residues. The germline V gene has CDR1 MNHEY and CDR2 SMNVEV (reference sequence). The trim removed 3 bases at V and 9 bases at J, leaving 7 bases unmatched.

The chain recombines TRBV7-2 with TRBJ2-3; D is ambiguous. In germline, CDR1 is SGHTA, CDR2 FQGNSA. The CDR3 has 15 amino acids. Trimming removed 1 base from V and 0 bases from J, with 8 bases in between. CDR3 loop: CASSLVAVSTDTQYF. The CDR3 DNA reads TGTGCCAGCAGCTTAGTCGCGGTTAGCACAGATACGCAGTATTTT.

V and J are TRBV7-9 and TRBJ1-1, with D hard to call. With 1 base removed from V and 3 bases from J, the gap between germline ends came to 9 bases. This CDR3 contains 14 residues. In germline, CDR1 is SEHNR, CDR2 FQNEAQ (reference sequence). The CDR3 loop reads CASSLEGGDTEAFF. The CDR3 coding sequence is TGTGCCAGCAGCTTAGAGGGCGGGGACACTGAAGCTTTCTTT. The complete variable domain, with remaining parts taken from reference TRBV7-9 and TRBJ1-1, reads DTGVSQNPRHKITKRGQNVTFRCDPISEHNRLYWYRQTLGQGPEFLTYFQNEAQLEKSRLLSDRFSAERPKGSFSTLEIQRTEQGDSAMYLCASSLEGGDTEAFFGQGTRLTVV.

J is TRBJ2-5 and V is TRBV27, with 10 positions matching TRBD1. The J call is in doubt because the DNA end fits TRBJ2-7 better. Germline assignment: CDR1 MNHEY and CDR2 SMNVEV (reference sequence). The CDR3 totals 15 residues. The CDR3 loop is CASSLLTGGFYEQYF. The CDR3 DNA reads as TGTGCCAGCAGTCTTTTGACAGGGGGCTTCTACGAGCAGTACTTC.

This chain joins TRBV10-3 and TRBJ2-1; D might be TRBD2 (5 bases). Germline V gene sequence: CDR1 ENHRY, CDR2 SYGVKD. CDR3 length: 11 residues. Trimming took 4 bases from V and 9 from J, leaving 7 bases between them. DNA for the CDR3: TGTGCCATCAGTGGAGGGAGTGAGCAGTTCTTC. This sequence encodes CAISGGSEQFF.

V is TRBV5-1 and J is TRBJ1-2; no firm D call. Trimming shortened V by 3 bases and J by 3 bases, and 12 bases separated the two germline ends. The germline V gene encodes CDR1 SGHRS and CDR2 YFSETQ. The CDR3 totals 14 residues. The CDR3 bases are TGCGCCAGCAGCTCCGAGGGAGGCGACTATGGCTACACCTTC. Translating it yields CASSSEGGDYGYTF.

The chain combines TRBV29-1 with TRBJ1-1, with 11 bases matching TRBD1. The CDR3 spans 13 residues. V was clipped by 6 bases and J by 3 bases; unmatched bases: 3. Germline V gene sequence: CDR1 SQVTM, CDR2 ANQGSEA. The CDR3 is CSVGTGGDTEAFF. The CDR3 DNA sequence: TGCAGCGTGGGGACAGGGGGTGACACTGAAGCTTTCTTT. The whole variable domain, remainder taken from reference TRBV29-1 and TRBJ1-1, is SAVISQKPSRDICQRGTSLTIQCQVDSQVTMMFWYRQQPGQSLTLIATANQGSEATYESGFVIDKFPISRPNLTFSTLTVSNMSPEDSSIYLCSVGTGGDTEAFFGQGTRLTVV.

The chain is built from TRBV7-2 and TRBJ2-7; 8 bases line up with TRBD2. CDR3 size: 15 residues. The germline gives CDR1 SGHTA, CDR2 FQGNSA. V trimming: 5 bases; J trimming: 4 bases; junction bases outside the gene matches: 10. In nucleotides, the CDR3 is TGTGCCAGCAGCGCGGGGGGAGCGGGAGTATACGAGCAGTACTTC. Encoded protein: CASSAGGAGVYEQYF.

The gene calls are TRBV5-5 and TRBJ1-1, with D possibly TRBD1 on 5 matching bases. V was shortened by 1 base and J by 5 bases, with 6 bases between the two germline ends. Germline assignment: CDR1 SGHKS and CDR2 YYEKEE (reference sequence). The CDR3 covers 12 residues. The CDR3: CASSLRGTEAFF. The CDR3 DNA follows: TGTGCCAGCAGCTTGAGGGGAACTGAAGCTTTCTTT.

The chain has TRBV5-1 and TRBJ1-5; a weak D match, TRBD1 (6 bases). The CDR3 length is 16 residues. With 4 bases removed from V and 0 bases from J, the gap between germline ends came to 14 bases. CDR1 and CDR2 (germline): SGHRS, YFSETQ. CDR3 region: CASSMTGSYSNQPQHF. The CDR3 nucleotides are TGCGCCAGCAGCATGACAGGCAGTTATAGCAATCAGCCCCAGCATTTT.

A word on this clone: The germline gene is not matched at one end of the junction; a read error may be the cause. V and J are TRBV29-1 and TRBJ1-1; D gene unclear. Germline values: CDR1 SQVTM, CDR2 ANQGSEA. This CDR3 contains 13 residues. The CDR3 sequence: CSVDEGGSTEAFF. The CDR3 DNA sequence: TGTAGCGTTGATGAGGGTGGGAGCACTGAAGCTTTCTTT.

The CDR3: CASKGGRALDTQYF. CDR3 in DNA: TGTGCCAGCAAGGGCGGGAGGGCCCTGGATACGCAGTATTTT. This chain links TRBV28 with TRBJ2-3; the match to TRBD2 covers 9 bases. The CDR3 has 14 amino acids. Germline CDR1 MDHEN, CDR2 SYDVKM. V shed 7 bases, J shed 6 bases, and the junction held 8 bases outside the gene matches. The full variable domain, with the rest looked up from reference TRBV28 and TRBJ2-3, is DVKVTQSSRYLVKRTGEKVFLECVQDMDHENMFWYRQDPGLGLRLIYFSYDVKMKEKGDIPEGYSVSREKKERFSLILESASTNQTSMYLCASKGGRALDTQYFGPGTRLTVL.

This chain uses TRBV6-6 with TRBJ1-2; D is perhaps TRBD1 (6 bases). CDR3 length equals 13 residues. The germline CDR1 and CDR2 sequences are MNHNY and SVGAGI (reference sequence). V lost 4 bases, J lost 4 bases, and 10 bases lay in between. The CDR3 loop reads CASSSRGVYGYTF. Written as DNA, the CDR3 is TGTGCCAGCAGTTCCAGGGGAGTCTATGGCTACACCTTC.

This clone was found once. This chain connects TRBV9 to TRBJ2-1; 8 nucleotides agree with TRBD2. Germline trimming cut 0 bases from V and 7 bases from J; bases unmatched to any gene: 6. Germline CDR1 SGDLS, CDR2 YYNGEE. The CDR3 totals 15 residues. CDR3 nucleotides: TGTGCCAGCAGCGTAGCTGTTTCTAGCGGGAATGAGCAGTTCTTC. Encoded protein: CASSVAVSSGNEQFF.

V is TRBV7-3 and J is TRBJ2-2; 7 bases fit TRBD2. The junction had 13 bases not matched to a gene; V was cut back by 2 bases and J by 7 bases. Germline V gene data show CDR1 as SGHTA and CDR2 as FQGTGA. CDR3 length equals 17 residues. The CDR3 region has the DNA TGTGCCAGCAGCTTACTGGGGCGACTAGCCGCAGGCGGGGAGCTGTTTTTT. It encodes CASSLLGRLAAGGELFF. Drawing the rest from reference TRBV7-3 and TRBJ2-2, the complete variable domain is GAGVSQTPSNKVTEKGKYVELRCDPISGHTALYWYRQSLGQGPEFLIYFQGTGAADDSGLPNDRFFAVRPEGSVSTLKIQRTERGDSAVYLCASSLLGRLAAGGELFFGEGSRLTVL.

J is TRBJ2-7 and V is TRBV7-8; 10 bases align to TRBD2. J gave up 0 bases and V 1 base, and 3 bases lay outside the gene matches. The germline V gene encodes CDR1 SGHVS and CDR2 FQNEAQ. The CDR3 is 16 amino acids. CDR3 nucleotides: TGTGCCAGCAGCTTAGGCACTAGCGGGATCTCCTACGAGCAGTACTTC. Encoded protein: CASSLGTSGISYEQYF.

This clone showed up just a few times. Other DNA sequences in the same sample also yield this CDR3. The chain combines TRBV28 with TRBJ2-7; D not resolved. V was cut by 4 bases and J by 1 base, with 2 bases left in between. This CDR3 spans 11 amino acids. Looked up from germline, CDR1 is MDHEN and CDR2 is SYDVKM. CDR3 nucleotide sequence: TGTGCCAGCAGTTCATCCTACGAGCAGTACTTC. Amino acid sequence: CASSSSYEQYF.

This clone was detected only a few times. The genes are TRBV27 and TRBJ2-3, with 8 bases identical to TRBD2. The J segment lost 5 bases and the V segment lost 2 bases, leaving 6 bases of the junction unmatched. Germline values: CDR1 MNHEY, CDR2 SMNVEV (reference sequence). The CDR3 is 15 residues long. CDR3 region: CASSLRGTRRDTQYF. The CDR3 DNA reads TGTGCCAGCAGTTTAAGAGGGACTAGACGAGATACGCAGTATTTT.

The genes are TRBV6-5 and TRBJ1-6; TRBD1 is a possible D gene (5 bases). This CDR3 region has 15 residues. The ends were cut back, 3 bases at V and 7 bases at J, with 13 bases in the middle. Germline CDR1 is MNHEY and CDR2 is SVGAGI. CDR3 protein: CASSYSGTANSPLHF. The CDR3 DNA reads TGTGCCAGCAGTTATTCCGGGACTGCGAATTCACCCCTCCACTTT.

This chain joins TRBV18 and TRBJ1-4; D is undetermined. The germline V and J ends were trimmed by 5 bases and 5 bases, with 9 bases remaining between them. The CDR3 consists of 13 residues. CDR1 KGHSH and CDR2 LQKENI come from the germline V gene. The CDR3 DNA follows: TGTGCCAGCTCATTAAATTCGAATGAAAAACTGTTTTTT. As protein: CASSLNSNEKLFF.

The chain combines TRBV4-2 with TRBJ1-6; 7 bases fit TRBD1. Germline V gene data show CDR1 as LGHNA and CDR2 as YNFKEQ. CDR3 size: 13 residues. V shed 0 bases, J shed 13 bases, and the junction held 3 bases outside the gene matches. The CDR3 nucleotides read TGTGCCAGCAGCCAAGACAGGGGGATTCCCCTCCACTTT. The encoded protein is CASSQDRGIPLHF.

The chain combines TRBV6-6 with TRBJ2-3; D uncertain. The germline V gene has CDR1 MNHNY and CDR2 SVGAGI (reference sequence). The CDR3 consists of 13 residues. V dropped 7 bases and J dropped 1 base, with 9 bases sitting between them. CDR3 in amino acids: CASTWSGTDTQYF. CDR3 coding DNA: TGTGCCAGCACCTGGAGTGGCACAGATACGCAGTATTTT.

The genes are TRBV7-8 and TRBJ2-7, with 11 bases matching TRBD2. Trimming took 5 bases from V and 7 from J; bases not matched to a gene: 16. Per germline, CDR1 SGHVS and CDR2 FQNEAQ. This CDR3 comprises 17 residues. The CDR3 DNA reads TGTGCCAGCAGCCACACCCGAGCTAGCGGGAGGTACGGTGAGCAGTACTTC. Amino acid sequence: CASSHTRASGRYGEQYF. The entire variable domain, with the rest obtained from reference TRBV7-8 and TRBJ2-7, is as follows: GAGVSQSPRYKVAKRGQDVALRCDPISGHVSLFWYQQALGQGPEFLTYFQNEAQLDKSGLPSDRFFAERPEGSVSTLKIQRTQQEDSAVYLCASSHTRASGRYGEQYFGPGTRLTVT.